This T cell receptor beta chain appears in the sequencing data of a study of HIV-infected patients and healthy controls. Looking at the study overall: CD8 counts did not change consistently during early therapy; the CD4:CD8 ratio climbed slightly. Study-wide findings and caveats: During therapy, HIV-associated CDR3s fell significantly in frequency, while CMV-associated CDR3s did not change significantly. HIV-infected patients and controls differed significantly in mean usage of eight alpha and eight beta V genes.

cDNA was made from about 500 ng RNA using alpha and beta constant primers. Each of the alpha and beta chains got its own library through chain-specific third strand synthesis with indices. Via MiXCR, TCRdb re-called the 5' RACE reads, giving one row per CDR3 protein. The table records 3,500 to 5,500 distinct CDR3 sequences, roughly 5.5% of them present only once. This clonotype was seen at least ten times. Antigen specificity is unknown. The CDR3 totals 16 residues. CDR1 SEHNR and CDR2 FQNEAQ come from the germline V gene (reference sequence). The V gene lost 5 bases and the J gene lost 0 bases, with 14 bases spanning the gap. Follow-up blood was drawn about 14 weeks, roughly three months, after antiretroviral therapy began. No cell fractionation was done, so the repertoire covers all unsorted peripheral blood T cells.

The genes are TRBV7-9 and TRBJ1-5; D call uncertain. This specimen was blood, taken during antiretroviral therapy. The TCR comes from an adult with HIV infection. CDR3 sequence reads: CASSRGPLTSNQPQHF. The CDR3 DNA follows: TGTGCCAGCAGCCGAGGCCCATTAACTAGCAATCAGCCCCAGCATTTT.